A selection of T cell receptor beta chains follows, all from one sample in a study of shared clonotypes between healthy human individuals. The data were produced by immunoSEQ multiplex PCR, yet TCRdb's version contains in-frame clones alone and is incomplete. Altogether around 510,000 clones are present, around 95% being singletons, with the ten largest covering about 0.06%. The sequenced material came from naive CD4+ T cells sorted from blood. The receptors shown here come from a woman in her twenties or thirties in good health. Each CDR3 is given with its conserved first and last residue. The D gene is left open where the match is weak.

d_gene: NA
j_gene: TRBJ1-2
v_gene: TRBV5-1
CDR3aa: CASSPKQYSDGYTF

d_gene: NA
j_gene: TRBJ1-4
v_gene: TRBV10-2
CDR3aa: CASSGSYQLRDEKLFF

d_gene: NA
j_gene: TRBJ2-5
v_gene: TRBV5-8
CDR3aa: CASSLARETQYF

d_gene: TRBD1
j_gene: TRBJ2-2
v_gene: TRBV10-3
CDR3aa: CAIPRQGATGELFF

d_gene: TRBD2
j_gene: TRBJ2-7
v_gene: TRBV28
CDR3aa: CASSVDSGRPYEQYF

d_gene: NA
j_gene: TRBJ1-4
v_gene: TRBV15
CDR3aa: CATSREGATNEKLFF

d_gene: TRBD1
j_gene: TRBJ2-1
v_gene: TRBV2
CDR3aa: CASRVTGGGQFF

d_gene: NA
j_gene: NA
v_gene: TRBV27
CDR3aa: CASSFQVGAYEQYF

d_gene: NA
j_gene: TRBJ2-5
v_gene: TRBV15
CDR3aa: CATSRGAEETQYF

d_gene: NA
j_gene: TRBJ2-2
v_gene: TRBV18
CDR3aa: CASSPSGRLNTGELFF

d_gene: NA
j_gene: TRBJ2-5
v_gene: TRBV28
CDR3aa: CASFPQDLETQYF

d_gene: NA
j_gene: TRBJ1-1
v_gene: TRBV6-5
CDR3aa: CASSYHRVWTEAFF